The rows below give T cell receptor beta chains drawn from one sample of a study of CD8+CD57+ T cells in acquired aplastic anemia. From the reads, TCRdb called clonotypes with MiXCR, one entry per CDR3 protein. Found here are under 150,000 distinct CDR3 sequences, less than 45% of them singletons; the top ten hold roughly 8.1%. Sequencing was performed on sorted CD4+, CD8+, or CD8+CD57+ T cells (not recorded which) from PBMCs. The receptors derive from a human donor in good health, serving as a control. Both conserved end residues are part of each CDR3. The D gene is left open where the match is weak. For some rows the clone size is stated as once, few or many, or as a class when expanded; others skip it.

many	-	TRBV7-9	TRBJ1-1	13	TGTGCCAGCAGCCACCAATCCACTGTTGTAGCTTTCTTT	CASSHQSTVVAFF
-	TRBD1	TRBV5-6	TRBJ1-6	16	TGTGCCAGCAGCTTGGCCGGACAGGGGGCGAATTCACCCCTCCACTTT	CASSLAGQGANSPLHF
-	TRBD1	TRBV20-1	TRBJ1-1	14	TGCAGTGCTAGGGAACAGGGGGCGAACACTGAAGCTTTCTTT	CSAREQGANTEAFF
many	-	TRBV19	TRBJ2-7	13	TGTGCCAGTAGTATTGACAGCTCCTACGAGCAGTACTTC	CASSIDSSYEQYF
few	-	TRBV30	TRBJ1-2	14	TGTGCCTGGAGTCCGGCTCGACGGGGTTATGGCTACACCTTC	CAWSPARRGYGYTF
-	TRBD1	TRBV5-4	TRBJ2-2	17	TGTGCCAGCAGCTTATTCCCGGGACAGGGGGCCGCCGGGGAGCTGTTTTTT	CASSLFPGQGAAGELFF
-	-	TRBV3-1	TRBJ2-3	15	TGTGCCAGCAGCCAAGATGTGGTTCGCACAGATACGCAGTATTTT	CASSQDVVRTDTQYF
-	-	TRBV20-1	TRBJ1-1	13	TGCAGTGCTAGAGCAGGGTTGTGGGCTGAAGCTTTCTTT	CSARAGLWAEAFF
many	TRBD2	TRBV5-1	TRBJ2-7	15	TGCGCCAGCAGCTTAGGTACTAGCGGTTCCTACGAGCAGTACTTC	CASSLGTSGSYEQYF
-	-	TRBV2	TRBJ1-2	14	TGTGCCACCGAGGGTGAGGCGGAAAACTATGGCTACACCTTC	CATEGEAENYGYTF
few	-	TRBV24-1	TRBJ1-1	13	TGTGCCACCAGCCCCGGGGGAGTAGGTGAAGCTTTCTTT	CATSPGGVGEAFF
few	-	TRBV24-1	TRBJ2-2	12	TGTGCCACCAGCTGGAACACCGGGGAGCTGTTTTTT	CATSWNTGELFF
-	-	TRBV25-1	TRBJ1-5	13	TGTGCCAGCAGTCCAAGGCCCGGGTCGCCCCAGCATTTT	CASSPRPGSPQHF
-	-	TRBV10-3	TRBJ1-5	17	TGTGCCGTCATAAAGGGGCTCTTAGGACTTCCCAATCAGCCCCAGCATTTT	CAVIKGLLGLPNQPQHF
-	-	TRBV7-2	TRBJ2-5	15	TGTGCCAGCAGCTTAACTTTGACAGAGGGAGAGACCCAGTACTTC	CASSLTLTEGETQYF
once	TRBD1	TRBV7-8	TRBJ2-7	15	TGTGCCAGCAGCTTCACAGGGGGCCCCTCCTACGAGCAGTACTTC	CASSFTGGPSYEQYF
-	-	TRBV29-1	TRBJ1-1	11	TGCAGCGTTGAGCACGGTGTGGGGGCTTTCTTT	CSVEHGVGAFF
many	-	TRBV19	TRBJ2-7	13	TGTGCCAGTTCAAGCGGAGGCAACTACGAGCAGTACTTC	CASSSGGNYEQYF
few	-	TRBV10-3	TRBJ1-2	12	TGTGCCATCAGTGAGTCGAGGGATGGCTACACCTTC	CAISESRDGYTF
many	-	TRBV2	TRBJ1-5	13	TGTGCCAGCAGTGGGGAGGGAGGTCAGCCCCAGCATTTT	CASSGEGGQPQHF
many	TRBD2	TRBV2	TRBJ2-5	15	TGTGCCAGCAGTGGGACTAGCGGGAATCAGGAGACCCAGTACTTC	CASSGTSGNQETQYF
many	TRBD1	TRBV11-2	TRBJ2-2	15	TGTGCCAGCAGCGCGGTGAGGGGGCGCGTCGGGGAGCTGTTTTTT	CASSAVRGRVGELFF
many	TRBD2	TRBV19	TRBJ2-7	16	TGTGCCAGCATGGAGGGATACCGGCGGGGGGTCTACGAGCAGTACTTC	CASMEGYRRGVYEQYF
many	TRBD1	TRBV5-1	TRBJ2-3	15	TGCGCCAGCAGCTTGGGGGGACAGAACACAGATACGCAGTATTTT	CASSLGGQNTDTQYF
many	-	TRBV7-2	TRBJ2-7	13	TGTGCCAGCAGCTTAAGCAGGTCCTACGAGCAGTACTTC	CASSLSRSYEQYF
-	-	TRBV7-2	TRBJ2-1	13	TGTGCCAGCAGCTTAGCCGATTACAATGAGCAGTTCTTC	CASSLADYNEQFF
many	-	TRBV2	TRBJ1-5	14	TGTGCCAGCAGTGGCTCCAGGGGAAATCAGCCCCAGCATTTT	CASSGSRGNQPQHF
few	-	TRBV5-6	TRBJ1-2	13	TGTGCCAGCAGCTCCCTAGGACAGCACGGCTACACCTTC	CASSSLGQHGYTF
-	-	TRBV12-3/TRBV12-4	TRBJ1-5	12	TGTGCCAGCACGACGGGGGTTCAGCCCCAGCATTTT	CASTTGVQPQHF
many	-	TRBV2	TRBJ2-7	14	TGTGCCAGCAGAATAACGGATAACTCCTACGAGCAGTACTTC	CASRITDNSYEQYF
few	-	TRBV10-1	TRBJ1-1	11	TGCGCCAGTGGGTTTGGGTCGGAAGCTTTCTTT	CASGFGSEAFF
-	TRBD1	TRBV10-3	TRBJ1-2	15	TGTGCCACCGATATTACAGGGGAGGGTCCTTCCGGCTACACCTTC	CATDITGEGPSGYTF
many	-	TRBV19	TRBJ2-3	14	TGTGCCAGTAGTCCCTCGTGGGGCACAGATACGCAGTATTTT	CASSPSWGTDTQYF
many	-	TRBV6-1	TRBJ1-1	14	TGTGCCAGCAGCTGGGCGGGGGCGAACACTGAAGCTTTCTTT	CASSWAGANTEAFF
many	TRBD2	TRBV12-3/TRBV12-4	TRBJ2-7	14	TGTGCCAGCAGTTTTAGCGGGAGGACGAACGAGCAGTACTTC	CASSFSGRTNEQYF
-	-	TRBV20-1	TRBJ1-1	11	TGCAGTGCACACCTGAACACTGAAGCTTTCTTT	CSAHLNTEAFF
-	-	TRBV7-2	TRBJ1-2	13	TGTGCCAGCAGTGGGGGCAGGGGCTATGGCTACACCTTC	CASSGGRGYGYTF
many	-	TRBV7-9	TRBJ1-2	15	TGTGCCAGCAGCCCCAGTTCGGCGATCTTGGGTGGCTACACCTTC	CASSPSSAILGGYTF
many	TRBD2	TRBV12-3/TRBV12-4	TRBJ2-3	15	TGTGCCAGCAGTTTAATACTAGCGGGAGAGGGTACGCAGTATTTT	CASSLILAGEGTQYF
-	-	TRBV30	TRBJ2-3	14	TGTGCCTGGGAGACAGCCTCTAGCACAGATACGCAGTATTTT	CAWETASSTDTQYF
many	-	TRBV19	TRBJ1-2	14	TGTGCCAGTAGTATAGTGGAGGGGAGCTATGGCTACACCTTC	CASSIVEGSYGYTF
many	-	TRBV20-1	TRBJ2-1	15	TGCAGTGCTTTGTCAGTTTTGCTCGGGGGCGCTGAGCAGTTCTTC	CSALSVLLGGAEQFF
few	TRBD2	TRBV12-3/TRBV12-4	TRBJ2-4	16	TGTGCCAGCAGTTTAAGCGGGACCCTAGCCAAAAACATTCAGTACTTC	CASSLSGTLAKNIQYF
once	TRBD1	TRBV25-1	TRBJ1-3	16	TGTGCCAGCAGTATAGACAGGGAACCCTCTGGAAACACCATATATTTT	CASSIDREPSGNTIYF
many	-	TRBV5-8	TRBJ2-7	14	TGTGCCAGCAGCAAGGAACACGGACCCTACGAGCAGTACTTC	CASSKEHGPYEQYF
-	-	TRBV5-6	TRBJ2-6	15	TGTGCCAGCAGCTTGAGTGGGGATGGGGCCAACGTCCTGACTTTC	CASSLSGDGANVLTF
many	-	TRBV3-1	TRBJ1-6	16	TGTGCCAGCAGCCAAGAAGGGGCAGGGGCCAGGGCGCCCCTCCACTTT	CASSQEGAGARAPLHF
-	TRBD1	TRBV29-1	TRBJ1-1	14	TGCAGCGTGACTTCGACAGGGGAGAGCACTGAAGCTTTCTTC	CSVTSTGESTEAFF